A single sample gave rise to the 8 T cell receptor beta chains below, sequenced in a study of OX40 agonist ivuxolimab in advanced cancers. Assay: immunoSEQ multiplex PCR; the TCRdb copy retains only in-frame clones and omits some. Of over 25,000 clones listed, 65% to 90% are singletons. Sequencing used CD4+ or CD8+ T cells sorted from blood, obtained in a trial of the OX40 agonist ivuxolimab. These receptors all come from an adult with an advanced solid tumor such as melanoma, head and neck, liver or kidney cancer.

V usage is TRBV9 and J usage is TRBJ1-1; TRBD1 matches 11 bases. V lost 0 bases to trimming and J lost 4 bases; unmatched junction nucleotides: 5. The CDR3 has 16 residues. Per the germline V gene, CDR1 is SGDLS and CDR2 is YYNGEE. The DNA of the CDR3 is TGTGCCAGCAGCGTAGAACAGGGACAGGGGGGCACTGAAGCTTTCTTT. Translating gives CASSVEQGQGGTEAFF. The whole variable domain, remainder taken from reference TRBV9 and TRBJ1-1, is DSGVTQTPKHLITATGQRVTLRCSPRSGDLSVYWYQQSLDQGLQFLIQYYNGEERAKGNILERFSAQQFPDLHSELNLSSLELGDSALYFCASSVEQGQGGTEAFFGQGTRLTVV.

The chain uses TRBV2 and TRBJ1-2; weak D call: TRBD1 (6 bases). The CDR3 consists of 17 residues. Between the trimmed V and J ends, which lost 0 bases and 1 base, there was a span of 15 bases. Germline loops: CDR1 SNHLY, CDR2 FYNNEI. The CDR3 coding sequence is TGTGCCAGCAGTGAAGCTGCCTGGGGACACAATAACTATGGCTACACCTTC. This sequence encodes CASSEAAWGHNNYGYTF.

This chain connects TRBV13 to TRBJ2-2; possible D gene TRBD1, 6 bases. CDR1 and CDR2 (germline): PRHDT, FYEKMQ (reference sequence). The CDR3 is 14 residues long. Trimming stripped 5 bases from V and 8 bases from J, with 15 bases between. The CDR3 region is CASSDAGAAGELFF. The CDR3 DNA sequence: TGTGCCAGCAGCGATGCAGGGGCTGCGGGGGAGCTGTTTTTT. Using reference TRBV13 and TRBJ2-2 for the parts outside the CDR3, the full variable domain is AAGVIQSPRHLIKEKRETATLKCYPIPRHDTVYWYQQGPGQDPQFLISFYEKMQSDKGSIPDRFSAQQFSDYHSELNMSSLELGDSALYFCASSDAGAAGELFFGEGSRLTVL.

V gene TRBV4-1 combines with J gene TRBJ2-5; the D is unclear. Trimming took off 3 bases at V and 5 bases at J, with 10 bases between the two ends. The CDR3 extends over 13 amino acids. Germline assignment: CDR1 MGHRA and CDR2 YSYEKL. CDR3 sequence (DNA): TGCGCCAGCAGCCATCGGGCGAGGGAGACCCAGTACTTC. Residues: CASSHRARETQYF.

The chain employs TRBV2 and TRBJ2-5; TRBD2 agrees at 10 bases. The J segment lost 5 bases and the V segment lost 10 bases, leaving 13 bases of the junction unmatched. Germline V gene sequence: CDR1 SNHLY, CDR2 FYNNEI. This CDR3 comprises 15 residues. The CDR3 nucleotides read TGTGCCACGCAGGGCCTAGCGGGGGTCCGGGAGACCCAGTACTTC. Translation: CATQGLAGVRETQYF. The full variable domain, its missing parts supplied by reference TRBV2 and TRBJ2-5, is EPEVTQTPSHQVTQMGQEVILRCVPISNHLYFYWYRQILGQKVEFLVSFYNNEISEKSEIFDDQFSVERPDGSNFTLKIRSTKLEDSAMYFCATQGLAGVRETQYFGPGTRLLVL.

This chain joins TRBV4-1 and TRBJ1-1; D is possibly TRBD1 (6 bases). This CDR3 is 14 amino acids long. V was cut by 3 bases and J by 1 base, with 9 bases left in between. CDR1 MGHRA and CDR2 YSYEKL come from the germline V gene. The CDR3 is CASSHGGANTEAFF. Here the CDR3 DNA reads TGCGCCAGCAGCCACGGGGGGGCGAACACTGAAGCTTTCTTT.

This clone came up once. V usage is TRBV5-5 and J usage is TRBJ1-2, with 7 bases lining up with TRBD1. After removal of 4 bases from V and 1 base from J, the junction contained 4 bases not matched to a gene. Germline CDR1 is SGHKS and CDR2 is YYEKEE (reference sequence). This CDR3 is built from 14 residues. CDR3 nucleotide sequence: TGTGCCAGCAGCCCGGGACAGCTTAACTATGGCTACACCTTC. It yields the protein CASSPGQLNYGYTF.

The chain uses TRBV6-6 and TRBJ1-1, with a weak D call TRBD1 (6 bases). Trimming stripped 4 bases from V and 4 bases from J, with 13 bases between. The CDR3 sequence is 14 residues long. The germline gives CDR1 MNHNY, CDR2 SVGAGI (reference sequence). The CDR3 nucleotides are TGTGCCAGCAGTTGGGGGCCCTCGGCCACTGAAGCTTTCTTT. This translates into CASSWGPSATEAFF.